The source of this TCR beta chain is a study of blood T cell repertoires in COVID-19. Study details: Spain, Italy and the United States supplied samples that represented acute and convalescent COVID-19. In each case, the material was cDNA or gDNA derived from T cells, B-cell-depleted T cells, or PBMCs.

Germline V CDR1 and CDR2: SGHAT, FQDESV (reference sequence). The CDR3 consists of 12 residues. The V and J ends lost 3 bases and 7 bases, in that order; junction bases with no gene match: 2. In the original analysis: Using reference gene primer amplification, nucleated cell counts were estimated. The repertoire was sequenced with immunoSEQ multiplex PCR; TCRdb's copy has only in-frame clones and lacks some. For V, J and clone size, that table is used; D and trimming come from the DNA. The profile covers 85,000 to 110,000 clones, with about 85% appearing a single time and approximately 3% taken by the ten largest.

The V gene is TRBV11-1, the J gene TRBJ1-2; 7 bases agree with TRBD1. Sequenced material: peripheral blood. The sequence derives from a man aged 45-60 years in a cohort sampled during active COVID-19. Here the CDR3 reads CASSLGQLGYTF. In DNA form, the CDR3 reads TGTGCCAGCAGCTTGGGACAGCTTGGCTACACCTTC.